The 28 T cell receptor beta chains below all came from one sample that was sequenced in a study of CD8+CD57+ T cells in acquired aplastic anemia. Genomic DNA, the template, was used for profiling of the TCR beta VDJ and CDR3. Each CDR3 protein gets one entry after TCRdb re-called the reads with MiXCR. The sample includes about 210,000 distinct CDR3 sequences, 34% of them seen just once. Sequencing input: sorted CD4+, CD8+, or CD8+CD57+ T cells (not recorded which) from PBMCs. Source of these receptors: a human donor in good health, serving as a control.

This clonotype was observed many times. The rearrangement uses TRBV7-3 and TRBJ1-6, with D hard to call. Trimming shortened V by 2 bases and J by 6 bases, and 8 bases separated the two germline ends. This CDR3 contains 14 residues. CDR1 is SGHTA and CDR2 is FQGTGA in the germline V gene. The CDR3 protein is CASSLLASNSPLHF. The CDR3 coding sequence is TGTGCCAGCAGCTTATTGGCCTCTAATTCACCCCTCCACTTT.

In this sample, this clonotype turned up many times. This chain links TRBV5-5 with TRBJ1-4, with D tentatively TRBD1 (5 bases). The CDR3 extends over 15 amino acids. Germline V gene data show CDR1 as SGHKS and CDR2 as YYEKEE (reference sequence). Trimming pared 0 bases from V and 5 bases from J, leaving 11 bases between. The DNA for the CDR3 is TGTGCCAGCAGCTTGGCCCGGGGGGAGAATGAAAAACTGTTTTTT. It is translated as CASSLARGENEKLFF.

With regard to this clonotype: The junction and the germline gene differ at one end; a read error may be behind it. The rearrangement joins TRBV5-1 to TRBJ2-7, with TRBD1 as a possible D gene (5 bases). The CDR3 totals 14 residues. Per germline, CDR1 SGHRS and CDR2 YFSETQ. The CDR3 here is CAGSSEPTDYEQYF. The DNA of the CDR3 is TGCGCCGGCAGCTCGGAACCGACAGACTACGAGCAGTACTTC.

The gene calls are TRBV9 and TRBJ1-5, with TRBD1 matching 8 bases. The CDR3 contains 15 residues. V lost 1 base to trimming and J lost 1 base; unmatched junction nucleotides: 1. The V gene's germline CDR1 is SGDLS and CDR2 YYNGEE. The DNA of the CDR3 is TGTGCCAGCAGCGTACAGGGGGCGAGCAATCAGCCCCAGCATTTT. Its translation: CASSVQGASNQPQHF. Based on the CDR3 plus reference TRBV9 and TRBJ1-5, the full variable domain is DSGVTQTPKHLITATGQRVTLRCSPRSGDLSVYWYQQSLDQGLQFLIQYYNGEERAKGNILERFSAQQFPDLHSELNLSSLELGDSALYFCASSVQGASNQPQHFGDGTRLSIL.

This clonotype was recorded at least ten times. The CDR3 spells CASRYSGGRKDSYEQYF. Written as DNA, the CDR3 is TGTGCCAGCAGATACTCCGGGGGCAGGAAGGACTCCTACGAGCAGTACTTC. This chain links TRBV2 with TRBJ2-7; possibly TRBD1 or TRBD2 for D (6 bases each). V was clipped by 6 bases and J by 0 bases, with 21 bases between them. The CDR3 length is 17 residues. CDR1 is SNHLY and CDR2 is FYNNEI in the germline V gene.

This clonotype came up many times. This chain uses TRBV6-1 with TRBJ1-6; possibly TRBD1 for D (5 bases). Germline CDR1 and CDR2: MNHNS and SASEGT. Trimming cost V 5 bases and J 5 bases, with 13 bases left between them. This CDR3 is 15 amino acids long. The chain's CDR3 is CASSPRDGDNSPLHF. The CDR3 DNA follows: TGTGCCAGCAGTCCTCGGGACGGAGATAATTCACCCCTCCACTTT.

This clonotype was counted only a few times. The chain carries TRBV24-1 and TRBJ2-7, with TRBD2 as a possible D gene (6 bases). Trimming cost V 5 bases and J 0 bases, with 13 bases left between them. Germline CDR1 and CDR2: KGHDR and SFDVKD. The CDR3 is 15 residues long. CDR3 sequence: CATSARRDFSYEQYF. The CDR3 nucleotides read TGTGCCACCAGTGCTCGCCGGGACTTCTCCTACGAGCAGTACTTC.

Remarks on this clonotype: A clone one base away is much larger, so this may be a read error. V usage is TRBV9 and J usage is TRBJ2-3; TRBD2 matches at 10 bases. The CDR3 runs 15 residues. CDR1 and CDR2 (germline): SGDLS, YYNGEE. The DNA of the CDR3 is TGTGCCAGCAGCGAAGCGGGGGGGCCGATAGATACGCAGTGTTTT. Protein product: CASSEAGGPIDTQCF.

This clonotype has just a few counts. CDR3: CATSRDRGMNTEAFF. In DNA form, the CDR3 reads TGTGCCACCAGCAGAGATCGGGGAATGAACACTGAAGCTTTCTTT. The V gene is TRBV15, the J gene TRBJ1-1; D not certain. The CDR3 sequence is 15 residues long. The germline gives CDR1 LNHNV, CDR2 YYDKDF (reference sequence). Trimming cost V 0 bases and J 0 bases, with 8 bases left between them.

This clonotype was detected only once. This rearrangement joins TRBV25-1 to TRBJ2-5, with D perhaps matching TRBD1 or TRBD2 (5 bases each). V lost 5 bases and J 4 bases, leaving 11 bases between the germline ends. Per germline, CDR1 MGHDK and CDR2 SYGVNS. This CDR3 is 13 amino acids long. The CDR3, as DNA: TGTGCCAGCAGTAGCGGTGGGGGAGAGACCCAGTACTTC. It encodes CASSSGGGETQYF.

This clonotype came up many times. The chain is built from TRBV20-1 and TRBJ1-4; D is perhaps TRBD1 (6 bases). Trimming took 5 bases from V and 1 from J, leaving 8 bases between them. Germline V CDR1 and CDR2: DFQATT, SNEGSKA (reference sequence). The CDR3 spans 13 residues. The CDR3 nucleotides are TGCAGTGCTTCCAGGGGAACTAATGAAAAACTGTTTTTT. This codes for CSASRGTNEKLFF.

Comment on this clonotype: Just one base apart from a much larger clone, this may be a read error. This sequence joins TRBV4-2 and TRBJ2-2; the D is unclear. CDR3 length: 16 residues. In germline, CDR1 is LGHNA, CDR2 YNFKEQ. This chain's CDR3 is CASRQEPGVNTGELFF. In DNA, the CDR3 is TGTGCCAGCCGCCAAGAGCCAGGAGTGAACACCGGGGAGCTGTTTTTT.

Concerning this clonotype: Given a much more abundant clone one base away, this may be a read error. No conserved phenylalanine or tryptophan is present at the end of the CDR3, so a read error is the likely explanation. The V and J genes are TRBV7-9 and TRBJ1-1; 8 bases line up with TRBD1. The germline V gene encodes CDR1 SEHNR and CDR2 FQNEAQ (reference sequence). CDR3 length: 14 residues. V shed 3 bases, J shed 2 bases, and the junction held 2 bases outside the gene matches. CDR3 loop: CASSFQGANTEAFL. The CDR3 DNA sequence: TGTGCCAGCAGCTTTCAGGGGGCCAACACTGAAGCTTTCCTT.

At least ten counts were recorded for this clonotype. The V gene is TRBV3-1, the J gene TRBJ2-7; 7 bases agree with TRBD2. CDR3 length equals 14 residues. Losses at the gene ends were 1 base for V and 2 bases for J; bases not matched to a gene: 2. From germline, CDR1 is LGHDT and CDR2 YNNKEL (reference sequence). CDR3 bases: TGTGCCAGCAGCCAAGGGCTAGCGGCCTACGAGCAGTACTTC. Translation gives CASSQGLAAYEQYF.

This clonotype showed up just a few times. This rearrangement joins TRBV7-3 to TRBJ2-1; 13 bases fit TRBD2. Germline values: CDR1 SGHTA, CDR2 FQGTGA. V was clipped by 6 bases and J by 10 bases; unmatched bases: 9. The CDR3 spans 15 residues. As DNA, the CDR3 is TGTGCCAGCAGTTTCACTAGCGGGGGGGCGCCAGAGCAGTTCTTC. Protein sequence: CASSFTSGGAPEQFF.

Of note for this clonotype: At one boundary the junction diverges from the germline segment, which might be a read error. DNA for the CDR3: TGCGGTGCCAGCAGCGGACGGACAGGCCCGATCGACGAGCAGTACTTC. It is translated as CGASSGRTGPIDEQYF. V gene TRBV20-1 combines with J gene TRBJ2-7; the match to TRBD1 covers 7 bases. Germline values: CDR1 DFQATT, CDR2 SNEGSKA (reference sequence). The CDR3 runs 16 residues.

In this sample, this clonotype turned up many times. CDR3 coding DNA: TGTGCCAGTAGTATAGAATGGGGACAGAGCAATCAGCCCCAGCATTTT. This gives the protein CASSIEWGQSNQPQHF. The chain carries TRBV19 and TRBJ1-5, with 7 bases matching TRBD1. Germline assignment: CDR1 LNHDA and CDR2 SQIVND (reference sequence). V lost 0 bases and J lost 1; bases outside the gene matches: 3. The CDR3 runs 16 residues.

The chain combines TRBV29-1 with TRBJ2-7, with 7 bases identical to TRBD2. This CDR3 is 12 amino acids long. The ends lost 6 bases at V and 2 bases at J; junction bases unmatched: 4. CDR1 and CDR2 from the germline V gene are SQVTM and ANQGSEA. CDR3 sequence: CSVTSAPYEQYF. CDR3 DNA sequence: TGCAGCGTAACTAGCGCGCCCTACGAGCAGTACTTC.

This clonotype was seen at least ten times. The rearrangement joins TRBV6-1 to TRBJ1-5; D uncertain. The germline V and J ends were trimmed by 4 bases and 3 bases, with 7 bases remaining between them. The CDR3 length is 13 residues. In germline, CDR1 is MNHNS, CDR2 SASEGT. CDR3 bases: TGTGCCAGCAGTGGCCACCTCAATCAGCCCCAGCATTTT. Its protein product is CASSGHLNQPQHF.

This clonotype was counted at least ten times. The genes are TRBV19 and TRBJ1-2; tentative D call: TRBD1 (5 bases). This CDR3 has 18 amino acids. The V gene's germline CDR1 is LNHDA and CDR2 SQIVND (reference sequence). Trimming pared 0 bases from V and 7 bases from J, leaving 24 bases between. CDR3 residues: CASSIDLWGLIDDGGYTF. The CDR3 DNA sequence: TGTGCCAGTAGTATAGACCTTTGGGGCCTAATTGACGATGGTGGCTACACCTTC.

This clonotype was observed a few times. A read error may account for a junction end that differs from germline. This sequence joins TRBV29-1 and TRBJ1-1; TRBD1 matches 7 bases. The germline V gene has CDR1 SQVTM and CDR2 ANQGSEA. This CDR3 has 12 residues. CDR3 protein: CSVDTGASEVFF. In DNA form, the CDR3 reads TGCAGCGTTGATACAGGGGCGTCTGAAGTTTTCTTT.

The chain combines TRBV6-5 with TRBJ2-2; no clear D gene. Trimming cost V 2 bases and J 7 bases, with 14 bases left between them. Germline assignment: CDR1 MNHEY and CDR2 SVGAGI. The CDR3 runs 15 residues. CDR3 residues: CASSYGVHLVGELFF. In DNA form, the CDR3 reads TGTGCCAGCAGTTACGGCGTGCATTTGGTCGGGGAGCTGTTTTTT.

The chain combines TRBV29-1 with TRBJ2-7, with 13 positions matching TRBD2. There are 16 residues in the CDR3. In germline, CDR1 is SQVTM, CDR2 ANQGSEA. The V segment lost 6 bases and the J segment 0 bases; nucleotides outside the gene matches: 8. DNA of the CDR3: TGCAGCGTGCTGGGACTAGCGGGATCCCTCTCCTACGAGCAGTACTTC. It yields the protein CSVLGLAGSLSYEQYF.

This clonotype was counted only a few times. A read error is possible here, since a much larger clone lies one base away. The rearrangement uses TRBV15 and TRBJ2-7; 11 bases map to TRBD2. The CDR3 covers 14 residues. The germline V gene encodes CDR1 LNHNV and CDR2 YYDKDF (reference sequence). V dropped 5 bases and J dropped 2; count of bases not matched to a gene: 2. The CDR3 is CATSLAGGPYEQYF. CDR3 in DNA: TGTGCCACCAGCTTAGCGGGGGGGCCCTACGAGCAGTACTTC. Full variable domain (rest looked up from reference TRBV15 and TRBJ2-7): DAMVIQNPRYQVTQFGKPVTLSCSQTLNHNVMYWYQQKSSQAPKLLFHYYDKDFNNEADTPDNFQSRRPNTSFCFLDIRSPGLGDTAMYLCATSLAGGPYEQYFGPGTRLTVT.

The chain couples TRBV10-3 to TRBJ2-3, with unresolved D. V was pared by 5 bases and J by 2 bases, with 5 bases between. Germline V gene sequence: CDR1 ENHRY, CDR2 SYGVKD. The CDR3 consists of 12 residues. The CDR3 protein is CAISSFTDTQYF. The CDR3 nucleotides are TGTGCCATCAGTTCCTTCACAGATACGCAGTATTTT.

CDR3 in amino acids: CASRPGLAGEQFF. CDR3 nucleotides: TGTGCCAGCAGGCCGGGACTAGCGGGCGAGCAGTTCTTC. This rearrangement joins TRBV10-3 to TRBJ2-1; 12 nucleotides align to TRBD2. V dropped 10 bases and J dropped 10; count of bases not matched to a gene: 8. Germline V lookup: CDR1 ENHRY, CDR2 SYGVKD. The CDR3 consists of 13 residues.

This clonotype was found many times. The chain links TRBV19 to TRBJ1-4, with 10 bases that match TRBD1. Germline V gene lookup returns CDR1 LNHDA and CDR2 SQIVND (reference sequence). The CDR3 runs 14 residues. Trimming removed 8 bases from V and 6 bases from J; junction bases left unmatched: 6. The CDR3, as DNA: TGTGCCAGTCGCCCGACAGGGGGCGATGAAAAACTGTTTTTT. The encoded protein is CASRPTGGDEKLFF.

The rearrangement links TRBV27 to TRBJ2-2; no definite D call. V lost 6 bases and J lost 3, with 11 bases in between. The CDR3 has 14 residues. Germline CDR1 reads MNHEY; CDR2 reads SMNVEV (reference sequence). This chain's CDR3 is CASRPTVDTGELFF. In nucleotides, the CDR3 is TGTGCCAGCAGACCAACCGTGGACACCGGGGAGCTGTTTTTT.